This is a list of T cell receptor beta chains from one sample in a study of T cell responses to AZD1222 COVID-19 vaccine. Profiling relied on immunoSEQ multiplex PCR, and the TCRdb table lists in-frame clones only, not all of them. The sample lists about 55,000 clones, nearly 90% occurring once. Sequences were derived from peripheral blood, sampled on day 0 of AZD1222 vaccination. The receptors derive from an adult in good health. Both conserved end residues are trimmed from each CDR3. The D gene is left open where the match is weak. Size values are once, few and many counts, or a class for expanded clones, and some rows have none.

v_gene,d_gene,len,abundance,CDR3aa
TRBV18,.,12,.,ASSPLTEGTEAF
TRBV6-2/TRBV6-3,.,12,.,ASSSGQSTDTQY
TRBV7-2,TRBD1,13,.,ASRETTGVGGGYT
TRBV12-3/TRBV12-4,.,9,.,ASSFEYEQY
TRBV10-3,TRBD2,14,once,AISESQRGEYNEQF
TRBV14,.,12,few,ASSLLSGSTEAF
TRBV6-5,.,13,.,ASSYSAGGDTEAF
TRBV5-6,TRBD1,14,once,ASSLGTGDSNQPQH
TRBV3-1/TRBV3-2,TRBD1,15,.,ASSQGRTGAGNQPQH
TRBV6-5,TRBD1,14,.,ASSSERTGGFYEQY
TRBV18,.,13,.,ASSPLAEKTGELF
TRBV19,.,12,.,ASSGVEENQPQH
TRBV11-2,.,12,.,ASSPGRSGNTIY
TRBV30,.,14,.,AWSVATWMAGNTIY
TRBV27,TRBD1,14,.,ASSLSKGTGNYGYT
TRBV5-4,.,13,once,ASSKDSSTNEKLF
TRBV7-7,TRBD2,14,once,ASSPTSGGSYNEQF
TRBV6-5,.,12,once,ASKPRADSYEQY
TRBV11-3,TRBD1,14,.,ASSLAGTGARNEQF
TRBV12-3/TRBV12-4,TRBD1,11,.,ATGQVNTGELF
TRBV29-1,TRBD2,13,.,SVETSGGLADTQY
TRBV27,TRBD2,14,.,ATHPGASGVTDTQY
TRBV7-3,TRBD1,13,.,ASSLEGQFTYEQY
TRBV29-1,.,9,.,SVPDGYEQY
TRBV2,.,11,.,ASRRGGQEKLF
TRBV5-5,.,11,.,ASSSQVIDEQY
TRBV11-2,.,12,.,ASSLGGVGYGYT
TRBV18,.,12,.,ASSPDVSGNTIY
TRBV30,.,14,.,AWSALVSSYNSPLH
TRBV19,TRBD1,14,.,ASSRVQGASYNEQF
TRBV6-5,.,10,.,ASSFTIYGYT
TRBV6-5,TRBD1,13,.,ASSYDRDSPLGQY
TRBV5-6,.,12,.,ASSLVGSNYEQY
TRBV6-5,TRBD1,11,.,ASRLTGNQPQH
TRBV6-5,TRBD1,14,.,ASSYGGDRGPYEQY
TRBV28,.,12,.,ASSTPTPDYGYT
TRBV6-5,.,11,.,ASRATQGAGYT
TRBV5-8,.,14,.,ASSLMGVQGTGELF
TRBV14,TRBD1,15,.,ASSRQTGTDSNQPQH
TRBV4-1,TRBD2,16,.,ASSQGGSAGGIQETQY
TRBV27,TRBD2,13,.,ASSRASGGGETQY
TRBV27,.,11,.,ASRPQVGVEAF
TRBV5-1,TRBD1,14,.,ASSLGQGAMSYEQY
TRBV3-1/TRBV3-2,.,10,.,ASSQGARGYT
TRBV29-1,TRBD2,12,.,SATSGGVHNEQF
TRBV28,TRBD2,16,once,ASRRLGSGTVTYNEQF
TRBV28,.,11,.,ASTGTTNEKLF
TRBV18,.,12,.,ASSPGWVGTEAF
TRBV10-3,.,11,.,AISLDPVYGYT
TRBV29-1,TRBD1,10,.,SVDQGDYGYT
TRBV30,TRBD1,11,.,AWSAQGAPRAF
TRBV5-4,TRBD1,13,.,ASSLTQGAGDTQY
TRBV25-1,TRBD2,13,once,ASSDSGGNYNEQF
TRBV12-3/TRBV12-4,.,10,few,ASAWGNQPQH
TRBV9,.,12,few,ASSKAGDKNIQY